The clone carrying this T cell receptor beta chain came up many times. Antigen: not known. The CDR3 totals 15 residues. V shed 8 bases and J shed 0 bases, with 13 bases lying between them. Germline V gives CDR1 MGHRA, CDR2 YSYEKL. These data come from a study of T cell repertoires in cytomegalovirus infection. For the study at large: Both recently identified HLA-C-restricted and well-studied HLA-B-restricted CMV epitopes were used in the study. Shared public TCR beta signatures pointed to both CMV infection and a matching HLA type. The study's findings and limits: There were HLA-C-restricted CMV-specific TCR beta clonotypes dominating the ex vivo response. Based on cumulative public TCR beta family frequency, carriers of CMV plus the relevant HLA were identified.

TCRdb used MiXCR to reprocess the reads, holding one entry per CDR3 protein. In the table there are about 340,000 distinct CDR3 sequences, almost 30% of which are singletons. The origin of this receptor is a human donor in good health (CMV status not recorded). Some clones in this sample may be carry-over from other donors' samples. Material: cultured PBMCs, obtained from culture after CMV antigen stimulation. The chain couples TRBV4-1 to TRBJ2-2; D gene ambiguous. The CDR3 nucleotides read TGCGCCAGCGCTTCTATTACAGCGAACACCGGGGAGCTGTTTTTT. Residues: CASASITANTGELFF.